These T cell receptor beta chains were read from a single sample in a study of T cell changes during pregnancy in multiple sclerosis. The assay was immunoSEQ multiplex PCR, and TCRdb's table has in-frame clones only and misses some. The sample has about 80,000 clones, approximately 90% seen once; the top ten hold 2.6%. The starting material was peripheral blood, obtained before pregnancy. These receptors all stem from a female donor with multiple sclerosis, enrolled in a pregnancy study. The CDR3 runs from the conserved cysteine through the conserved F or W. The order of the fields is J gene, clone size, V gene, D gene, CDR3 DNA, CDR3 protein. D genes are given only for firm matches. The listing skips clone size in some rows; elsewhere it reads once, few, many or a size class.

J: TRBJ1-1; size: .; V: TRBV30; D: .; DNA: TGTGCCTGGAGTGTGTACATGAACACTGAAGCTTTCTTT; CDR3: CAWSVYMNTEAFF
J: TRBJ2-1; size: once; V: TRBV27; D: TRBD2; DNA: TGTGCCAGCAGTACGAGGACTAGCCCTTACAATGAGCAGTTCTTC; CDR3: CASSTRTSPYNEQFF
J: TRBJ1-3; size: .; V: TRBV28; D: .; DNA: TGTGCCAGCAGAAGGGTGGGGGAGGCTTCGAGCTCTGGAAACACCATATATTTT; CDR3: CASRRVGEASSSGNTIYF
J: TRBJ1-5; size: .; V: TRBV19; D: TRBD1; DNA: TGTGCCAGTAGTATACCAAACAGGGGTCTCGGGCAGCCCCAGCATTTT; CDR3: CASSIPNRGLGQPQHF
J: TRBJ1-2; size: .; V: TRBV6-5; D: .; DNA: TGTGCCAGCAGTCCATGGGAAGGGGCTAACTATGGCTACACCTTC; CDR3: CASSPWEGANYGYTF
J: TRBJ2-7; size: once; V: TRBV5-4; D: TRBD2; DNA: TGTGCCAGCAGCCCAACTTCTGCGGGGGACTACGAGCAGTACTTC; CDR3: CASSPTSAGDYEQYF
J: TRBJ2-7; size: .; V: TRBV7-2; D: .; DNA: TGTGCCAGCAGCGGAGGGGTCTACGAGCAGTACTTC; CDR3: CASSGGVYEQYF
J: TRBJ2-2; size: .; V: TRBV2; D: .; DNA: TGTGCCAGCAGCAACCCCTTTGACCAGGCCACCGGGGAGCTGTTTTTT; CDR3: CASSNPFDQATGELFF
J: TRBJ1-2; size: .; V: TRBV19; D: .; DNA: TGTGCCAGTAGTAATTCGGGTCAGTCCTATGGCTACACCTTC; CDR3: CASSNSGQSYGYTF
J: TRBJ2-3; size: .; V: TRBV25-1; D: .; DNA: TGTGCCAGCAGTCTAGAGGATACGCAGTATTTT; CDR3: CASSLEDTQYF
J: TRBJ2-2; size: .; V: TRBV6-5; D: .; DNA: TGTGCCAGCACCCCGCGGGCGAACACCGGGGAGCTGTTTTTT; CDR3: CASTPRANTGELFF
J: TRBJ2-3; size: .; V: TRBV18; D: TRBD2; DNA: TGTGCCAGCTCACCCCGGACTAGCGGGCCGGGCACAGATACGCAGTATTTT; CDR3: CASSPRTSGPGTDTQYF
J: TRBJ2-1; size: .; V: TRBV5-1; D: .; DNA: TGCGCCAGCAGCGGATTAGCAGGAGGGCTGAGGAATGAGCAGTTCTTC; CDR3: CASSGLAGGLRNEQFF
J: TRBJ2-1; size: .; V: TRBV4-2; D: .; DNA: TGTGCCAGCAGCCAAGGGACAGCATTTCACAATGAGCAGTTCTTC; CDR3: CASSQGTAFHNEQFF
J: TRBJ1-1; size: .; V: TRBV28; D: TRBD1; DNA: TGTGCCAGCAGTTATCAAAACAGGGGCTTGGGCCTGAACACTGAAGCTTTCTTT; CDR3: CASSYQNRGLGLNTEAFF
J: TRBJ2-2; size: .; V: TRBV15; D: TRBD2; DNA: TGTGCCACCAGCCGACCCGGGACTAGCGGGAGCACCGGGGAGCTGTTTTTT; CDR3: CATSRPGTSGSTGELFF
J: TRBJ2-3; size: .; V: TRBV27; D: .; DNA: TGTGCCAGCAGTGGAGGGATGGATACGCAGTATTTT; CDR3: CASSGGMDTQYF
J: TRBJ2-5; size: .; V: TRBV7-9; D: TRBD2; DNA: TGTGCCAGCAGCCCGGTAGCGGGATTAGAGACCCAGTACTTC; CDR3: CASSPVAGLETQYF
J: TRBJ1-5; size: .; V: TRBV29-1; D: TRBD1; DNA: TGCAGCGTGGGACAGGGGGATAGCAATCAGCCCCAGCATTTT; CDR3: CSVGQGDSNQPQHF
J: TRBJ2-2; size: .; V: TRBV7-7; D: .; DNA: TGTGCTAGCAGCTTAGGGACTGCGAACACCGGGGAGCTGTTTTTT; CDR3: CASSLGTANTGELFF
J: TRBJ2-1; size: .; V: TRBV7-9; D: .; DNA: TGTGCCAGCAGCTTAGCCCGGGACTTCAGCGTCGGTGGAGATTGGTTCTTC; CDR3: CASSLARDFSVGGDWFF
J: TRBJ2-3; size: .; V: TRBV29-1; D: TRBD2; DNA: TGCAGCGTTGAAAAAGCGGGAGGCGGACAAGGCACAGATACGCAGTATTTT; CDR3: CSVEKAGGGQGTDTQYF
J: TRBJ1-2; size: once; V: TRBV23-1; D: .; DNA: TGCGCCAGCAGTCAATCGGGGGGGGCTTATTCCTATGGCTACACCTTC; CDR3: CASSQSGGAYSYGYTF
J: TRBJ1-2; size: .; V: TRBV9; D: .; DNA: TGTGCCAGCATGACAGCCAACTATGGCTACACCTTC; CDR3: CASMTANYGYTF
J: TRBJ1-1; size: .; V: TRBV11-3; D: .; DNA: TGTGCCAGCAGCTTATCATCGGGGATGAACACTGAAGCTTTCTTT; CDR3: CASSLSSGMNTEAFF
J: TRBJ1-2; size: .; V: TRBV19; D: TRBD1; DNA: TGTGCCAGTAGTATCGGCGAGAGGGGGCACAACTATGGCTACACCTTC; CDR3: CASSIGERGHNYGYTF
J: TRBJ2-6; size: .; V: TRBV28; D: TRBD1; DNA: TGTGCCAGCAGCCCCGCAGACAGGGCCTTAGGCTCTGGGGCCAACGTCCTGACTTTC; CDR3: CASSPADRALGSGANVLTF
J: TRBJ2-1; size: .; V: TRBV6-4; D: TRBD2; DNA: TGTGCCAGCAGTGACAGCGGGAGAGGACGCAATGAGCAGTTCTTC; CDR3: CASSDSGRGRNEQFF